This passage covers 27 T cell receptor beta chains from one sample sequenced in a study of OX40 agonist ivuxolimab in advanced cancers. Only in-frame clones appear in the TCRdb table, and some are missing; sequencing was by immunoSEQ multiplex PCR. This repertoire shows some 94,000 clones, around nine tenths found once; its top ten account for over 0.7%. The material was CD4+ or CD8+ T cells sorted from blood, obtained in a trial of the OX40 agonist ivuxolimab. These receptors originate from an adult with an advanced solid tumor such as melanoma, head and neck, liver or kidney cancer.

The chain joins TRBV15 to TRBJ2-1, with 9 bases lining up with TRBD2. This CDR3 region has 15 residues. With V trimmed by 0 bases and J by 15 bases, 12 bases remained unmatched. Per the germline V gene, CDR1 is LNHNV and CDR2 is YYDKDF (reference sequence). The CDR3 nucleotides read TGTGCCACCAGCAGAGACCCAACTAGCGGGTACGCTCGGTTCTTC. This gives the protein CATSRDPTSGYARFF.

The V call is TRBV6-5, the J call TRBJ1-2; the match to TRBD1 covers 7 bases. After removal of 6 bases from V and 8 bases from J, the junction contained 3 bases not matched to a gene. CDR1 and CDR2 (germline): MNHEY, SVGAGI. CDR3 size: 11 residues. The CDR3 DNA sequence: TGTGCCAGCAGGTCAGGGGGGGGCTACACCTTC. As protein: CASRSGGGYTF.

The V and J genes are TRBV10-1 and TRBJ2-3, with D hard to call. Germline V gives CDR1 WNHNN, CDR2 SYGVQD (reference sequence). The V end lost 10 bases, the J end lost 2 bases, and 28 bases lay between the germline ends. The CDR3 is made up of 18 amino acids. The CDR3 nucleotides read TGCGCCATCCCCTTTATTCGGTTCCAAGGATTAAACACAGATACGCAGTATTTT. As protein: CAIPFIRFQGLNTDTQYF.

The chain has TRBV5-4 and TRBJ2-1, with TRBD2 identical over 8 bases. Trimming took 0 bases from V and 4 from J; bases not matched to a gene: 3. This CDR3 spans 15 amino acids. Germline V CDR1 and CDR2: SGHNT, YYREEE (reference sequence). The CDR3 here is CASSLAASGYNEQFF. In nucleotides, the CDR3 is TGTGCCAGCAGCTTGGCGGCTAGCGGGTACAATGAGCAGTTCTTC. The variable domain in full, with the rest retrieved from reference TRBV5-4 and TRBJ2-1, is ETGVTQSPTHLIKTRGQQVTLRCSSQSGHNTVSWYQQALGQGPQFIFQYYREEENGRGNFPPRFSGLQFPNYSSELNVNALELDDSALYLCASSLAASGYNEQFFGPGTRLTVL.

The gene calls are TRBV6-5 and TRBJ2-7, with D unclear. The germline V gene has CDR1 MNHEY and CDR2 SVGAGI. V was pared by 1 base and J by 3 bases, with 10 bases between. The CDR3 is made up of 14 amino acids. CDR3 sequence: CASSYLGYSYEQYF. The CDR3 nucleotides read TGTGCCAGCAGTTACTTGGGGTATAGCTACGAGCAGTACTTC.

The rearrangement links TRBV4-3 to TRBJ2-3, with a tentative D call TRBD1 (6 bases). Trimming cost V 4 bases and J 1 base, with 15 bases left between them. This CDR3 has 16 amino acids. In germline, CDR1 is LGHNA, CDR2 YSLEER. The chain's CDR3 is CASSLVTTGGTDTQYF. CDR3 sequence (DNA): TGCGCCAGCAGCCTAGTGACGACAGGAGGCACAGATACGCAGTATTTT.

This chain uses TRBV11-3 with TRBJ2-5; 7 nucleotides align to TRBD2. Unmatched junction bases numbered 7, after V lost 4 bases and J lost 2 bases. CDR3 length: 15 residues. CDR1 is SGHNT, CDR2 YENEEA, per germline. CDR3 sequence reads: CASSSIGTIQETQYF. The CDR3 coding sequence is TGTGCCAGCAGCTCCATTGGGACTATTCAAGAGACCCAGTACTTC.

CDR3 loop: CASSPRTSPLAQYF. Here the CDR3 DNA reads TGTGCCAGCAGCCCCCGGACTTCCCCATTGGCGCAGTATTTT. The chain links TRBV11-3 to TRBJ2-3; perhaps TRBD2 as D (5 bases). V was trimmed by 5 bases and J by 10 bases, leaving 19 bases between them. The CDR3 spans 14 residues. Germline-derived CDR1 and CDR2 are SGHNT and YENEEA.

The V gene is TRBV5-1, the J gene TRBJ2-3; possibly TRBD1 for D (5 bases). The CDR3 consists of 14 residues. V lost 6 bases, J lost 0 bases, and 11 bases lay in between. Germline V CDR1 and CDR2: SGHRS, YFSETQ. CDR3 in DNA: TGCGCCAGCAATCAGGGATCGAGCACAGATACGCAGTATTTT. Protein sequence: CASNQGSSTDTQYF.

This rearrangement joins TRBV28 to TRBJ1-1, with D unresolved. In germline, CDR1 is MDHEN, CDR2 SYDVKM. This CDR3 comprises 10 residues. V lost 4 bases, J lost 7 bases, and 4 bases lay in between. CDR3 coding DNA: TGTGCCAGCAGTTCATTTGAAGCTTTCTTT. This translates into CASSSFEAFF.

This sequence joins TRBV6-5 and TRBJ2-7, with D hard to call. This CDR3 spans 13 amino acids. The V gene lost 6 bases and the J gene lost 9 bases, with 18 bases spanning the gap. Germline V gives CDR1 MNHEY, CDR2 SVGAGI. Here the CDR3 DNA reads TGTGCCAGCAGCCCACGCTCTATGAGGAGGCAGTACTTC. Translating gives CASSPRSMRRQYF.

V is TRBV19 and J is TRBJ2-1, with D possibly matching TRBD2 (6 bases). The CDR3 contains 16 residues. Germline V gives CDR1 LNHDA, CDR2 SQIVND (reference sequence). Between the trimmed V and J ends, which lost 8 bases and 1 base, there was a span of 18 bases. The CDR3, as DNA: TGTGCCAGTCGTGGGCGGGATGATTTGTCCTACAATGAGCAGTTCTTC. This codes for CASRGRDDLSYNEQFF.

The V and J genes are TRBV4-3 and TRBJ2-3, with TRBD1 identical over 8 bases. Per germline, CDR1 LGHNA and CDR2 YSLEER. The CDR3 loop spans 13 amino acids. The trim removed 0 bases at V and 11 bases at J, leaving 4 bases unmatched. The CDR3 DNA is TGCGCCAGCAGCCAAGATCGGGACAGGATGCAGTATTTT. Its protein product is CASSQDRDRMQYF.

The chain has TRBV4-3 and TRBJ2-5, with D perhaps TRBD1 or TRBD2 (5 bases each). The CDR3 has 13 residues. The germline V gene has CDR1 LGHNA and CDR2 YSLEER. Trimming took 0 bases from V and 5 from J, leaving 7 bases between them. CDR3 loop: CASSQDRDETQYF. CDR3 in DNA: TGCGCCAGCAGCCAAGACAGGGACGAGACCCAGTACTTC.

V gene TRBV25-1 combines with J gene TRBJ2-1, with D tentatively TRBD2 (6 bases). Looked up from germline, CDR1 is MGHDK and CDR2 is SYGVNS. The CDR3 totals 15 residues. With 7 bases removed from V and 3 bases from J, the gap between germline ends came to 16 bases. In DNA form, the CDR3 reads TGTGCCAGCAAGTCAAGTGGGCGGGACTACAATGAGCAGTTCTTC. Its protein is CASKSSGRDYNEQFF. The full variable domain, with the rest looked up from reference TRBV25-1 and TRBJ2-1, is EADIYQTPRYLVIGTGKKITLECSQTMGHDKMYWYQQDPGMELHLIHYSYGVNSTEKGDLSSESTVSRIRTEHFPLTLESARPSHTSQYLCASKSSGRDYNEQFFGPGTRLTVL.

V gene TRBV30 combines with J gene TRBJ2-3, with D perhaps matching TRBD2 (6 bases). V lost 1 base to trimming and J lost 1 base, with 12 bases between them. The CDR3 length is 15 residues. CDR1 and CDR2 from the germline V gene are GTSNPN and SVGIG (reference sequence). For the CDR3, the DNA is TGTGCCTGGAGTGGGGGGGTTTCGGGCACAGATACGCAGTATTTT. It codes for CAWSGGVSGTDTQYF. The full variable domain, with the rest looked up from reference TRBV30 and TRBJ2-3, is SQTIHQWPATLVQPVGSPLSLECTVEGTSNPNLYWYRQAAGRGLQLLFYSVGIGQISSEVPQNLSASRPQDRQFILSSKKLLLSDSGFYLCAWSGGVSGTDTQYFGPGTRLTVL.

The gene calls are TRBV15 and TRBJ2-5; 7 bases match TRBD1. The germline CDR1 and CDR2 sequences are LNHNV and YYDKDF (reference sequence). Trimming cost V 3 bases and J 3 bases; bases outside gene matches: 10. The CDR3 has 16 amino acids. The CDR3 here is CATSRGFGDREETQYF. CDR3 sequence (DNA): TGTGCCACCAGCAGGGGTTTTGGGGACAGAGAAGAGACCCAGTACTTC.

This clone turned up a few times. V is TRBV30 and J is TRBJ2-7; D unresolved. Per the germline V gene, CDR1 is GTSNPN and CDR2 is SVGIG (reference sequence). Trimming stripped 2 bases from V and 4 bases from J, with 9 bases between. The CDR3 is 12 amino acids. CDR3 in amino acids: CAWSQRNYEQYF. In DNA, the CDR3 is TGTGCCTGGAGTCAGAGAAATTACGAGCAGTACTTC.

The chain employs TRBV7-2 and TRBJ2-7, with 8 positions matching TRBD2. The length of the CDR3 is 14 residues. Germline CDR1 and CDR2: SGHTA and FQGNSA. Germline trimming cut 1 base from V and 6 bases from J; bases unmatched to any gene: 5. The CDR3 spells CASSLGSGGREQYF. The CDR3 DNA follows: TGTGCCAGCAGCTTAGGGTCGGGGGGGCGCGAGCAGTACTTC.

This clone has a handful of counts. The CDR3 reads CASSMTVNTEAFF. The CDR3 region has the DNA TGTGCCAGCAGCATGACAGTGAACACTGAAGCTTTCTTT. The chain recombines TRBV14 with TRBJ1-1; D might be TRBD1 (5 bases). The CDR3 is made up of 13 amino acids. Germline V gene lookup returns CDR1 SGHDN and CDR2 FVKESK. V lost 5 bases and J lost 0, with 7 bases in between.

This chain links TRBV5-6 with TRBJ2-1; D is ambiguous. CDR1 is SGHDT, CDR2 YYEEEE, per germline. CDR3 length: 15 amino acids. Trimming left V 4 bases short and J 9 bases short, with 20 bases between. CDR3 sequence (DNA): TGTGCCAGCAGCAATGCGATTCAAGTTAGACTTGAGCAGTTCTTC. It specifies CASSNAIQVRLEQFF.

The V call is TRBV5-1, the J call TRBJ2-2; unclear D gene. This CDR3 contains 16 residues. Germline values: CDR1 SGHRS, CDR2 YFSETQ. V dropped 0 bases and J dropped 3 bases, with 12 bases sitting between them. As DNA, the CDR3 is TGCGCCAGCAGCTTGGGTGAAGGGTTGGACACCGGGGAGCTGTTTTTT. Amino acid sequence: CASSLGEGLDTGELFF.

The V gene is TRBV5-4, the J gene TRBJ2-7, with TRBD2 matching over 12 bases. The ends lost 4 bases at V and 6 bases at J; junction bases unmatched: 8. Germline-derived CDR1 and CDR2 are SGHNT and YYREEE (reference sequence). This CDR3 has 15 amino acids. CDR3 region: CASSLILAGGGEQYF. CDR3 DNA sequence: TGTGCCAGCAGCCTGATACTAGCGGGAGGAGGCGAGCAGTACTTC. Filled out from reference TRBV5-4 and TRBJ2-7, the complete variable domain reads ETGVTQSPTHLIKTRGQQVTLRCSSQSGHNTVSWYQQALGQGPQFIFQYYREEENGRGNFPPRFSGLQFPNYSSELNVNALELDDSALYLCASSLILAGGGEQYFGPGTRLTVT.

The chain employs TRBV7-9 and TRBJ1-1, with D perhaps TRBD1 (6 bases). The CDR3 is made up of 12 amino acids. CDR1 is SEHNR and CDR2 is FQNEAQ in the germline V gene (reference sequence). Trimming removed 4 bases from V and 7 bases from J, with 10 bases in between. The CDR3 DNA reads as TGTGCCAGCAGCTCCACAGGGTTTGAAGCTTTCTTT. This encodes CASSSTGFEAFF.

This sequence joins TRBV19 and TRBJ2-3; D is unclear. The CDR3 is made up of 13 amino acids. V was clipped by 6 bases and J by 6 bases, with 13 bases between them. Looked up from germline, CDR1 is LNHDA and CDR2 is SQIVND (reference sequence). This CDR3 reads CASSPDPQDTQYF. The CDR3 region has the DNA TGTGCCAGTAGCCCGGATCCCCAGGATACGCAGTATTTT.

V gene TRBV2 combines with J gene TRBJ2-5; D is ambiguous. The CDR3 spans 11 residues. In germline, CDR1 is SNHLY, CDR2 FYNNEI. V was trimmed by 5 bases and J by 5 bases, leaving 6 bases between them. CDR3: CASSLRETQYF. The CDR3 DNA is TGTGCCAGCAGTTTGAGGGAGACCCAGTACTTC.

The rearrangement uses TRBV7-6 and TRBJ2-4; TRBD2 aligns across 7 bases. The length of the CDR3 is 21 residues. Germline V CDR1 and CDR2: SGHVS, FNYEAQ. After removal of 0 bases from V and 0 bases from J, the junction contained 17 bases not matched to a gene. CDR3: CASSLATAGVAGKLAKNIQYF. DNA for the CDR3: TGTGCCAGCAGCTTAGCGACGGCTGGTGTAGCGGGTAAACTAGCCAAAAACATTCAGTACTTC.